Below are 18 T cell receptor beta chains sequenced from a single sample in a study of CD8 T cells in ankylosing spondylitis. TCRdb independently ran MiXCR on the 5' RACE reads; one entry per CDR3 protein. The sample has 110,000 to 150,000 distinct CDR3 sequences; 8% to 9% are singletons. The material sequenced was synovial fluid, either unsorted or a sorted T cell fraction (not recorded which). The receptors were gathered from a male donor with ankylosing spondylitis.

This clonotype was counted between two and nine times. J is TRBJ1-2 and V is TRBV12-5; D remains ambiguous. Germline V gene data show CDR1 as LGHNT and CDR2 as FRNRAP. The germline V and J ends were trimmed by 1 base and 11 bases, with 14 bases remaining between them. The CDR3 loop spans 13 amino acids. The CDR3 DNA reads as TGTGCTAGTGGTTTGGGATTAGGGCCCGAATACACCTTC. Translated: CASGLGLGPEYTF.

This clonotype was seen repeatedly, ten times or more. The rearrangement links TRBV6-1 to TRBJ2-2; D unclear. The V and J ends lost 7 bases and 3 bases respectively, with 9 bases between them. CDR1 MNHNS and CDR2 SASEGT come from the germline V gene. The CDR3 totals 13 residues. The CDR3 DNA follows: TGTGCCAGCATCCGCATGGACACCGGGGAGCTGTTTTTT. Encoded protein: CASIRMDTGELFF.

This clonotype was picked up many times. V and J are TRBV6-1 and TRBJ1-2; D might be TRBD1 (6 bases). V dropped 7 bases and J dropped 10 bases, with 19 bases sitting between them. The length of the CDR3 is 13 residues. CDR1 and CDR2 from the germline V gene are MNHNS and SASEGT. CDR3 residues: CASNKGDGLNYTF. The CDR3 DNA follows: TGTGCCAGCAACAAGGGGGACGGCCTGAACTACACCTTC.

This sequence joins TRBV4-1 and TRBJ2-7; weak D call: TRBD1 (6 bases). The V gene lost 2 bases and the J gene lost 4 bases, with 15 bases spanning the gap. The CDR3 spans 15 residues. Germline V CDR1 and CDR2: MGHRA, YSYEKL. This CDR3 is CASSQMGQAGYEQYF. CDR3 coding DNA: TGCGCCAGCAGCCAAATGGGACAAGCAGGTTACGAGCAGTACTTC.

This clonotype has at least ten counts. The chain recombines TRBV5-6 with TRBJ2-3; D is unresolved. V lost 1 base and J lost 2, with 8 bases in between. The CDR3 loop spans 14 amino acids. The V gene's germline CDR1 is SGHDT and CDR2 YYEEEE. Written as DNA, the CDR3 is TGTGCCAGCAGCTTGTGGACCTACACAGATACGCAGTATTTT. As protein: CASSLWTYTDTQYF.

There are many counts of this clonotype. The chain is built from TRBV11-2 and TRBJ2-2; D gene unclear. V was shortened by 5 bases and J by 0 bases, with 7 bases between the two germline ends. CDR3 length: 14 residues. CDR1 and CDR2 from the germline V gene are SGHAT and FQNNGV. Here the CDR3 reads CASSRKANTGELFF. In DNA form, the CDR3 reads TGTGCCAGCAGCCGGAAGGCGAACACCGGGGAGCTGTTTTTT.

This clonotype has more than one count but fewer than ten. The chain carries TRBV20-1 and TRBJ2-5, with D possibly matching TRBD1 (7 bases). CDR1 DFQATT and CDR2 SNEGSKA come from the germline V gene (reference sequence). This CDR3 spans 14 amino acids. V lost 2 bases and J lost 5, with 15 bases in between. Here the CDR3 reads CSARTGDSVETQYF. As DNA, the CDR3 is TGCAGTGCTAGAACGGGGGACAGCGTGGAGACCCAGTACTTC.

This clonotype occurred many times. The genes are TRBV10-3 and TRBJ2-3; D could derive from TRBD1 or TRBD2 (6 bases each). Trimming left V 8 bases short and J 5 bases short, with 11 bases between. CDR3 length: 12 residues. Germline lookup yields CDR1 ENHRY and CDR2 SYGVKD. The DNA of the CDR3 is TGTGCCATCCAAGGGGGGATAGATACGCAGTATTTT. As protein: CAIQGGIDTQYF.

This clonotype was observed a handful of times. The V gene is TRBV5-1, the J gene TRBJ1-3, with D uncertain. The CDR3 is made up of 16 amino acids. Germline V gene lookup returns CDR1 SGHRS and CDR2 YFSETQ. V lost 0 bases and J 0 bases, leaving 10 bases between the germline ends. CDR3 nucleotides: TGCGCCAGCAGCTTGGAATATGGGAGCTCTGGAAACACCATATATTTT. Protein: CASSLEYGSSGNTIYF.

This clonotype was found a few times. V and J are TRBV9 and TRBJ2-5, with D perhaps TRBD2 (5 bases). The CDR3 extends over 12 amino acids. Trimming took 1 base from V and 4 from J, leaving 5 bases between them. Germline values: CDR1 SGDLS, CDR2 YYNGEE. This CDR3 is CASSVSGETQYF. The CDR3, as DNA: TGTGCCAGCAGCGTAAGCGGAGAGACCCAGTACTTC.

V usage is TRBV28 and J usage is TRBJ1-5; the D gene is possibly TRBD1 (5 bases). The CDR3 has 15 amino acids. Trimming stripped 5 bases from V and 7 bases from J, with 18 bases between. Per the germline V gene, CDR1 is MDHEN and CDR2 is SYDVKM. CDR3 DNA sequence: TGTGCCAGCAGTCTTGGGTGGGGGGGTGGACAGCCCCAGCATTTT. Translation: CASSLGWGGGQPQHF.

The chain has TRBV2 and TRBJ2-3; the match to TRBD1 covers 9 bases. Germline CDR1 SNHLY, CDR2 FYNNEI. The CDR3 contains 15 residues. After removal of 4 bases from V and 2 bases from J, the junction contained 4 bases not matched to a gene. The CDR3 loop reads CASSVDRGDTDTQYF. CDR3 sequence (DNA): TGTGCCAGCAGTGTAGACAGGGGGGACACAGATACGCAGTATTTT.

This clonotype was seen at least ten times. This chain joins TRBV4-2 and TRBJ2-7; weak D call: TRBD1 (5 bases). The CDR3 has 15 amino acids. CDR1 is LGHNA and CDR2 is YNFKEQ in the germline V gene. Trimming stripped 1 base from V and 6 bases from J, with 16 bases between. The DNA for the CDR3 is TGTGCCAGCAGCCAAGCGAGGCAGGGTAAAGGCGAGCAGTACTTC. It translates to CASSQARQGKGEQYF.

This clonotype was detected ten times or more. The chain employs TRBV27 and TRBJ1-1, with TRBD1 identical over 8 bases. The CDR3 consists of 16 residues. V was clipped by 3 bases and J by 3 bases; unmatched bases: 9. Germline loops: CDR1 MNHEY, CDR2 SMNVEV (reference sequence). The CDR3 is CASSFWAGGKDTEAFF. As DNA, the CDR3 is TGTGCCAGCAGTTTTTGGGCAGGGGGCAAGGACACTGAAGCTTTCTTT.

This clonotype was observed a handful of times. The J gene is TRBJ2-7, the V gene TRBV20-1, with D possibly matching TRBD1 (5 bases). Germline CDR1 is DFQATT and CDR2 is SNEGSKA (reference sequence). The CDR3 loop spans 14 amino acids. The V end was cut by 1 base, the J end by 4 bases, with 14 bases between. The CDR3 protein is CSARGAWGFYEQYF. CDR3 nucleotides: TGCAGTGCTAGAGGGGCCTGGGGCTTTTACGAGCAGTACTTC.

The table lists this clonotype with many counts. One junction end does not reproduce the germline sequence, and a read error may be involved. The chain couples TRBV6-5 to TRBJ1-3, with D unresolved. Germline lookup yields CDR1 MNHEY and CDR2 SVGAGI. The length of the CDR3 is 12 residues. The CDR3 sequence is CASSSPPGPADF. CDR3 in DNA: TGTGCCAGCAGTTCCCCACCGGGCCCCGCGGATTTT.

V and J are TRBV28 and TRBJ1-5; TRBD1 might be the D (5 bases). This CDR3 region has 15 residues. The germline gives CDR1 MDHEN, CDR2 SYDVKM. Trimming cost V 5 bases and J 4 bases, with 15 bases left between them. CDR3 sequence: CASSLADSTNQPQHF. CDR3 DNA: TGTGCCAGCAGTCTCGCAGACAGCACGAATCAGCCCCAGCATTTT.

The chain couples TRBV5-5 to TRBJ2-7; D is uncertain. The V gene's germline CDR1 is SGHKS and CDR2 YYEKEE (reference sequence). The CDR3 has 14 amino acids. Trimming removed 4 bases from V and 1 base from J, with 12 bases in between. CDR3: CASSPERLSYEQYF. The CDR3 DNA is TGTGCCAGCAGCCCCGAGCGCCTGTCCTACGAGCAGTACTTC.